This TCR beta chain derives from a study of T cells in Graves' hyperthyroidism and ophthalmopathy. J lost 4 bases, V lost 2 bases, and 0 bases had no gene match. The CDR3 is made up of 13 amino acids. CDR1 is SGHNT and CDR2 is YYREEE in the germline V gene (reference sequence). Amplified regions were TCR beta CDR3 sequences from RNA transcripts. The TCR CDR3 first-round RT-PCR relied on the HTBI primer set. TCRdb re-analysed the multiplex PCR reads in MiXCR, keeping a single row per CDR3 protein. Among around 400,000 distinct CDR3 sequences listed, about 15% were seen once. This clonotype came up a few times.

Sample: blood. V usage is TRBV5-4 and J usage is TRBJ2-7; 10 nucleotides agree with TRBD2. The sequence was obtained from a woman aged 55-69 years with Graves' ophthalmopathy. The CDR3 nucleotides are TGTGCCAGCAGCTTACTAGCGGGATACGAGCAGTACTTC. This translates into CASSLLAGYEQYF.